Below are 21 T cell receptor beta chains sequenced from a single sample in a study of T cells in women clearing cervical HPV infection. Assay: immunoSEQ multiplex PCR; the TCRdb copy retains only in-frame clones and omits some. The sample table includes tens of thousands of clones. Sequenced: blood buffy coat. All receptors derive from a woman aged 18-70 years with a cervical HPV16 infection that either progressed to CIN3+ or cleared (not recorded which).

As concerns this clone: The CDR3 goes on 3 residues after the read ends, and that part is filled in from the germline J gene. The V call is TRBV18, the J call TRBJ1-6, with D unresolved. Looked up from germline, CDR1 is KGHSH and CDR2 is LQKENI. The CDR3 sequence is 12 residues long. V was trimmed by 4 bases and J by 7 bases, leaving 5 bases between them. Here the CDR3 reads CASSQPNSPLHF. The DNA read from the CDR3 is TGTGCCAGCTCACAGCCGAATTCACCC.

Worth noting for this clone: The CDR3 extends 3 residues past the end of the read, so its final part is completed from the germline J gene. The chain combines TRBV20-1 with TRBJ1-5; possible D gene TRBD1, 6 bases. CDR1 is DFQATT and CDR2 is SNEGSKA in the germline V gene (reference sequence). This CDR3 spans 17 amino acids. V lost 7 bases and J lost 0, with 22 bases in between. The part of the CDR3 DNA that was read is TGCAGTGTATACGGGACATCGAAATCCGATAGCAATCAGCCC. Translation gives CSVYGTSKSDSNQP. The whole CDR3 is CSVYGTSKSDSNQPQHF.

Comment on this clone: Mismatch with germline at one junction end may stem from a read error. The CDR3 end falls 3 residues outside the read, so it is completed with the germline J gene. The rearrangement joins TRBV29-1 to TRBJ2-3; D uncertain. CDR3 length: 11 residues. CDR1 and CDR2 (germline): SQVTM, ANQGSEA. The covered CDR3 bases are TGCAGCGTGGTCCGCGGAGATGCG. Translation gives CSVVRGDA. The whole CDR3 reads CSVVRGDAQYF.

As concerns this clone: The missing CDR3 end, 3 residues past where the read stops, is filled in from the germline J gene. The chain joins TRBV30 to TRBJ2-1, with 9 bases lining up with TRBD2. Germline trimming cut 1 base from V and 0 bases from J; bases unmatched to any gene: 13. Germline CDR1 GTSNPN, CDR2 SVGIG (reference sequence). This CDR3 spans 19 amino acids. The DNA read from the CDR3 is TGTGCCTGGAGTGGTGAAGGACTAGCGAGCTTCAGCTCCTACAATGAG. It codes for CAWSGEGLASFSSYNE. The CDR3 in full is CAWSGEGLASFSSYNEQFF.

Concerning this clone itself: With the read ending 3 residues before the CDR3 end, the germline J gene is used to fill in that end. This sequence joins TRBV30 and TRBJ2-7; 9 bases match TRBD1. Germline-derived CDR1 and CDR2 are GTSNPN and SVGIG (reference sequence). The length of the CDR3 is 15 residues. V gave up 4 bases and J gave up 4 bases; unmatched junction bases: 11. The part of the CDR3 DNA that was read is TGTGCCTGGAACAACCGGGACAGGGTTTTGTACGAG. Protein: CAWNNRDRVLYE. In full, the CDR3 reads CAWNNRDRVLYEQYF.

Concerning this clone itself: The CDR3 extends 3 residues past the end of the read, so its final part is completed from the germline J gene. The V call is TRBV2, the J call TRBJ1-6; the D gene is possibly TRBD1 (5 bases). There are 15 residues in the CDR3. With 3 bases removed from V and 7 bases from J, the gap between germline ends came to 13 bases. CDR1 and CDR2 from the germline V gene are SNHLY and FYNNEI. The CDR3: CASSEVSRANSPLHF. CDR3 DNA (partial): TGTGCCAGCAGTGAGGTTTCCAGGGCAAATTCACCC.

For this clone: The read comes to an end 3 residues before the CDR3 does, leaving the germline J gene to fill in the end. The sample has other DNA sequences that encode this CDR3 too. The chain links TRBV4-1 to TRBJ1-5; D unclear. The CDR3 sequence is 13 residues long. V lost 4 bases and J lost 6, with 10 bases in between. Germline CDR1 reads MGHRA; CDR2 reads YSYEKL. Incomplete CDR3 DNA: TGCGCCAGCAGCCCAGGACTCACTCAGCCC. Translation gives CASSPGLTQP. The complete CDR3 protein is CASSPGLTQPQHF.

On this clone: The CDR3 extends 3 residues past the end of the read, so its final part is completed from the germline J gene. The chain uses TRBV28 and TRBJ2-7; TRBD1 aligns across 10 bases. Germline values: CDR1 MDHEN, CDR2 SYDVKM. CDR3 length: 15 residues. The ends lost 8 bases at V and 6 bases at J; junction bases unmatched: 13. Partial CDR3 DNA: TGTGCCAGCCCTCCTTCGAGGACAGGGGGTATCGAG. Translation: CASPPSRTGGIE. The complete CDR3 protein is CASPPSRTGGIEQYF.

About this clone: The read ends 3 residues before the CDR3 terminus; that terminus is restored from the germline J gene. The rearrangement uses TRBV27 and TRBJ1-2, with a weak D call TRBD1 (5 bases). Germline CDR1 and CDR2: MNHEY and SMNVEV (reference sequence). This CDR3 is 14 amino acids long. The CDR3 sequence is CASSPRIQALGYTF. The part of the CDR3 DNA that was read is TGTGCCAGCAGTCCCCGCATACAGGCCCTAGGC.

To note about this clone: Read sequence stops 3 residues before the CDR3 end, and the germline J gene provides the missing end. The rearrangement links TRBV15 to TRBJ2-4; tentative D call: TRBD1 (6 bases). Germline lookup yields CDR1 LNHNV and CDR2 YYDKDF (reference sequence). The CDR3 contains 19 residues. Trimming took 4 bases from V and 6 from J, leaving 28 bases between them. The CDR3 reads CATSTVKPGHLPPLNIQYF. CDR3 DNA (partial): TGTGCCACCAGCACCGTAAAGCCGGGACACCTACCCCCCCTAAACATT.

With regard to this clone: The read falls 3 residues short of the CDR3 end, and the missing part is taken from the germline J gene. This sequence joins TRBV15 and TRBJ2-3, with 8 bases that match TRBD1. CDR3 size: 15 residues. The V segment lost 4 bases and the J segment 0 bases; nucleotides outside the gene matches: 3. The germline V gene has CDR1 LNHNV and CDR2 YYDKDF (reference sequence). The CDR3 spells CATSIDRGSTDTQYF. Incomplete CDR3 DNA: TGTGCCACCAGCATTGACAGGGGAAGCACAGATACG. Together with reference TRBV15 and TRBJ2-3, the CDR3 gives the full variable domain: DAMVIQNPRYQVTQFGKPVTLSCSQTLNHNVMYWYQQKSSQAPKLLFHYYDKDFNNEADTPDNFQSRRPNTSFCFLDIRSPGLGDTAMYLCATSIDRGSTDTQYFGPGTRLTVL.

A note on this clone: With the read ending 3 residues before the CDR3 end, the germline J gene is used to fill in that end. V and J are TRBV4-2 and TRBJ2-3, with 9 bases matching TRBD1. The CDR3 is made up of 17 amino acids. Germline assignment: CDR1 LGHNA and CDR2 YNFKEQ. The trim removed 3 bases at V and 3 bases at J, leaving 10 bases unmatched. Partial CDR3 DNA: TGTGCCAGCAGCCATTTTTCCGGACAGGGGAAAACAGATACG. As protein: CASSHFSGQGKTDT. The whole CDR3 protein reads CASSHFSGQGKTDTQYF.

Comments on this clone: The read finishes 3 residues shy of the CDR3 end, and the germline J gene is used to complete it. The sample carries other DNA sequences with the same CDR3. V usage is TRBV5-1 and J usage is TRBJ1-3, with D possibly being TRBD1 (6 bases). V was clipped by 0 bases and J by 0 bases, with 10 bases between them. The germline V gene encodes CDR1 SGHRS and CDR2 YFSETQ. The CDR3 is made up of 16 amino acids. CDR3 loop: CASSLEQGASGNTIYF. The sequenced CDR3 bases are TGCGCCAGCAGCTTGGAACAGGGAGCCTCTGGAAACACC. The entire variable domain, with the rest obtained from reference TRBV5-1 and TRBJ1-3, is as follows: KAGVTQTPRYLIKTRGQQVTLSCSPISGHRSVSWYQQTPGQGLQFLFEYFSETQRNKGNFPGRFSGRQFSNSRSEMNVSTLELGDSALYLCASSLEQGASGNTIYFGEGSWLTVV.

The CDR3 reads CASSIGSGIGIDTYTF. The CDR3 DNA, read in part, is TGTGCCAGTAGTATAGGCAGCGGGATAGGGATTGATACC. The rearrangement joins TRBV19 to TRBJ1-2; unclear D gene. Read sequence stops 3 residues before the CDR3 end, and the germline J gene provides the missing end. CDR1 and CDR2 (germline): LNHDA, SQIVND (reference sequence). This CDR3 comprises 16 residues.

Comments on this clone: The CDR3 end is not reached by the read, which stops 3 residues before it; the germline J gene fills it in. The chain carries TRBV11-2 and TRBJ1-2, with unresolved D. The CDR3 consists of 15 residues. Per the germline V gene, CDR1 is SGHAT and CDR2 is FQNNGV. Deletions cut 0 bases from V and 3 bases from J, with 11 bases between. This CDR3 reads CASSLDSTGDYGYTF. CDR3 DNA, as far as it was read: TGTGCCAGCAGCTTAGATTCGACGGGTGACTATGGC.

As for this clone: Read sequence stops 3 residues before the CDR3 end, and the germline J gene provides the missing end. The chain has TRBV7-9 and TRBJ2-7; TRBD1 is a possible D gene (5 bases). From germline, CDR1 is SEHNR and CDR2 FQNEAQ (reference sequence). This CDR3 is built from 15 residues. V was trimmed by 4 bases and J by 5 bases, leaving 18 bases between them. The sequenced part of the CDR3 DNA is TGTGCCAGCAGCTCCCCCAAGGGTGGGGCCAACGAG. It encodes CASSSPKGGANE. The full CDR3 reads CASSSPKGGANEQYF. The variable domain in full, with the rest retrieved from reference TRBV7-9 and TRBJ2-7, is DTGVSQNPRHKITKRGQNVTFRCDPISEHNRLYWYRQTLGQGPEFLTYFQNEAQLEKSRLLSDRFSAERPKGSFSTLEIQRTEQGDSAMYLCASSSPKGGANEQYFGPGTRLTVT.

Concerning this clone itself: The CDR3 end is not reached by the read, which stops 3 residues before it; the germline J gene fills it in. The V and J genes are TRBV7-9 and TRBJ1-2, with a tentative D call TRBD1 (6 bases). CDR1 and CDR2 from the germline V gene are SEHNR and FQNEAQ (reference sequence). CDR3 size: 15 residues. CDR3 DNA (partial): TGTGCCAGCAGCGTTAGGACAGTTTTGGGCAATGAC. Translating gives CASSVRTVLGND. The full CDR3 is CASSVRTVLGNDYTF.

Remarks on this clone: The CDR3 end is not reached by the read, which stops 3 residues before it; the germline J gene fills it in. The rearrangement joins TRBV29-1 to TRBJ2-7; D perhaps matches TRBD2 (5 bases). Trimming cost V 6 bases and J 5 bases, with 14 bases left between them. Germline V gives CDR1 SQVTM, CDR2 ANQGSEA. This CDR3 comprises 12 residues. The sequenced part of the CDR3 DNA is TGCAGCGTGGGTTTAGCGTACAACGAG. It translates to CSVGLAYNE. The entire CDR3 protein reads CSVGLAYNEQYF.

Turning to this clone: The sequenced fragment ends 3 residues before the CDR3 boundary, so the rest is inferred from the germline J gene. This chain links TRBV7-3 with TRBJ1-2; the D gene is possibly TRBD1 (6 bases). The V gene's germline CDR1 is SGHTA and CDR2 FQGTGA. The CDR3 contains 15 residues. CDR3: CASSLMAGGPYDYTF. The sequenced part of the CDR3 DNA is TGTGCCAGCAGCTTAATGGCGGGGGGCCCCTACGAC.

Notes on this clone: The read finishes 3 residues shy of the CDR3 end, and the germline J gene is used to complete it. This chain joins TRBV19 and TRBJ1-6; 9 positions match TRBD1. Germline V gene data show CDR1 as LNHDA and CDR2 as SQIVND (reference sequence). The V gene end was trimmed by 5 bases and the J gene end by 9 bases; junction bases not matched to a gene: 11. The CDR3 covers 16 residues. CDR3 loop: CASSPRQGQGFSPLHF. CDR3 DNA, as far as it was read: TGTGCCAGTAGTCCCCGCCAGGGACAGGGATTTTCACCC.

A remark on this clone: Read data end 3 residues before the CDR3 end; the end is taken from the germline J gene. V and J are TRBV13 and TRBJ2-7; D possibly corresponds to TRBD1 (6 bases). This CDR3 is 15 amino acids long. Germline CDR1 PRHDT, CDR2 FYEKMQ (reference sequence). V dropped 2 bases and J dropped 1 base, with 12 bases sitting between them. CDR3 sequence: CASSLSRGPSYEQYF. CDR3 DNA (partial): TGTGCCAGCAGCTTATCCAGGGGCCCTTCCTACGAG.